This T cell receptor (beta chain) was recorded in a study of Graves' ophthalmopathy and Graves' hyperthyroidism. Amplification targeted the TCR beta CDR3 regions, with RNA transcripts as the source material. RT-PCR with HTBI primers came first, then second-round multiplex PCR. Via MiXCR, TCRdb re-called the multiplex PCR reads, giving one row per CDR3 protein. The table records about 200,000 distinct CDR3 sequences, under 30% of them present only once. V shed 10 bases and J 4 bases; nucleotides not matched to a gene: 6. This CDR3 comprises 13 residues. Per the germline V gene, CDR1 is MNHNS and CDR2 is SASEGT.

The chain uses TRBV6-1 and TRBJ2-7; 11 positions agree with TRBD1. Specimen: peripheral blood. The TCR originated in a man aged 50-59 years with Graves' ophthalmopathy. CDR3 residues: CATWGQGEYEQYF. The CDR3 DNA follows: TGTGCCACCTGGGGACAGGGGGAATACGAGCAGTACTTC.